This T cell receptor (beta chain) was obtained from a study of T cell repertoires in cytomegalovirus infection (dated by TCRdb to between 2019 and 2020). At the level of the whole study: Because public TCR beta signatures pointed to carriage of CMV infection together with the matching HLA type, the HLA type of each donor mattered for the analysis.

Spanning cysteine to phenylalanine, the CDR3 consists of 15 amino acids. Only the CDR3 part of the read is kept: 45 bases, read in frame from the first base. V is trimmed back by 8 bases and J by 8 bases, and the junction contains 12 bases that no gene match accounts for. From the germline V gene, CDR1 is MDHEN and CDR2 is SYDVKM. This clonotype appeared many times. The specificity of this receptor is unknown. Base qualities are not at hand, and no much larger clone is one base apart. Study-wide findings and limitations: The ex vivo response was dominated by HLA-C-restricted CMV-specific TCR beta clonotypes, which also provided the single most frequent clonotype in two of eight donors. In both this cohort and an independent cohort of more than 350 donors, the cumulative frequency of public TCR beta family members distinguished carriers of CMV infection plus the relevant HLA type.

The data were produced on an Illumina HiSeq 1500. TCRdb's own reprocessing of the public reads used fastp at Q25 and MiXCR and kept productive beta chains. Rows with one shared CDR3 protein collapse into an entry with the most common genes and DNA. The sample table contains almost 500,000 distinct CDR3 sequences; only one count was recorded for approximately 10% of them. About a tenth of the sample rests with the top ten. The specimen was PBMCs. Recombination joined TRBV28 with TRBJ2-1; 10 of the junction bases match TRBD2. This sequence was found in a human donor in good health (CMV status not recorded). Some clones in this sample may be carry-over from other donors' samples. The CDR3 region reads CASSLGGTSVDEQFF. The base sequence is TGTGCCAGCTCCCTCGGGGGGACTAGCGTCGATGAGCAGTTCTTC.